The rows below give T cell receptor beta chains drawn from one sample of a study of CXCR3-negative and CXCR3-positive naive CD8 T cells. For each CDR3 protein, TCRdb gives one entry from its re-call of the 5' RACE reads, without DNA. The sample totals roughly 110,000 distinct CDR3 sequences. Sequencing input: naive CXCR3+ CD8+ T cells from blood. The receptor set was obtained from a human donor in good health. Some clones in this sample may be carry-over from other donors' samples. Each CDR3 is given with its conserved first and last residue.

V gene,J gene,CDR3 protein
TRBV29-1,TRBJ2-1,CSVMGLAGGYEQFF
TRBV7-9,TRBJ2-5,CASSRQVGETQYF
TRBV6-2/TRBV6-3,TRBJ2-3,CASSQTGLGTDTQYF
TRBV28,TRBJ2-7,CASSPLFDYEQYF
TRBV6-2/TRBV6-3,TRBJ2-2,CASSYSTGAGELFF
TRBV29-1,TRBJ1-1,CSVEESSDEAFF
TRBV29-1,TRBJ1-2,CSVEDRDRDYGYTF
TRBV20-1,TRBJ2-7,CSAGPSGSFIDEQYF
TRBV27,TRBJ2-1,CASGGGHIDEQFF
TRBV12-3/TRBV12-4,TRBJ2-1,CASRPGQNNEQFF
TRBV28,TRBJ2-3,CASRPTGTGFGDTQYF
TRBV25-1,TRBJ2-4,CARTSGLNYRGNIQYF
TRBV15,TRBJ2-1,CATSRDRGGEQFF
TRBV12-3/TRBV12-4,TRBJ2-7,CASSFLAYEQYF
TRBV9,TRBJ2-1,CASSVGSEPGNEQFF